This T cell receptor (beta chain) was sequenced for a study of cytomegalovirus exposure and HLA in healthy donors. Notes on the study in general: Researchers had no immune exposure information except CMV serostatus available. Later analysis associated a missense DCLRE1C variant with TCR beta V- and J-gene trimming. In vitro checks showed that a few CMV-associated chains really do target CMV antigens.

The primer mix had 60 Vbeta and 13 Jbeta primers. Data came from immunoSEQ multiplex PCR; TCRdb stores just in-frame clones and leaves some out. The repertoire holds 130,000 or so clones, with around 80% as singletons. V shed 6 bases and J 1 base; nucleotides not matched to a gene: 1. Germline lookup yields CDR1 GTSNPN and CDR2 SVGIG (reference sequence). The CDR3 extends over 14 amino acids. This clone was detected only once. Its antigen is unknown. The clonotype originates from a young man in good health and CMV-seronegative. Sample: PBMCs. The chain recombines TRBV30 with TRBJ2-2; 11 nucleotides align to TRBD2. Here the CDR3 reads CACSGRGNTGELFF. The CDR3 DNA follows: TGTGCCTGTAGCGGGAGGGGGAACACCGGGGAGCTGTTTTTT.